The sequence of this TCR beta chain was determined in a study of Ad26.COV2.S vaccination and SARS-CoV-2 variants. Concerning this clone: What it binds is not known.

There are 11 residues in the CDR3. Germline CDR1 reads SEHNR; CDR2 reads FQNEAQ (reference sequence). V was pared by 2 bases and J by 6 bases, with 1 base between. Overall study results and limits: Estimates derived from TCR breadth and depth analyses may have underestimated total T cell responses.

As to treatment: some 20 received Ad26.COV2.S at low or high dose, single or two shots; about 5 received placebo; per-sample allocation not given. Samples analyzed were those drawn on day 63 after the first vaccine or placebo injection. Assay used: immunoSEQ multiplex PCR; TCRdb lists only in-frame clones, some missing. The repertoire holds more than 400,000 clones, around 90% seen once, with 4.3% in the top ten. The chain links TRBV7-9 to TRBJ2-2; D not certain. The TCR comes from a person between 18 and 59 years old who received the Ad26.COV2.S COVID-19 vaccine or a placebo. The sample in question was peripheral blood, obtained in a trial of Ad26.COV2.S vaccine versus placebo. CDR3: CASSLSGELFF. CDR3 sequence (DNA): TGTGCCAGCAGCTTATCCGGGGAGCTGTTTTTT.